Listed below are T cell receptor beta chains from one sample, sequenced in a study of blood T cell repertoires in COVID-19. The method was immunoSEQ multiplex PCR; TCRdb's version includes in-frame clones alone and lacks a portion of them. The sample holds about 200,000 clones, around 80% seen once. The specimen sequenced was PBMCs or T cells enriched from blood (not recorded which). These receptors were collected from a man in his forties or fifties who had recovered from COVID-19. Each CDR3 is given with its conserved first and last residue. The order of the fields is clone size, D gene, V gene, J gene, CDR3 protein, CDR3 DNA. A D gene is named only where the DNA matches it firmly. Only some rows state a clone size, as once, few, many or a class for expanded clones.

>once|NA|TRBV7-2|TRBJ2-1
CASSPQKRTRVDEQFF
TGTGCCAGCAGCCCGCAGAAGAGGACAAGGGTTGATGAGCAGTTCTTC
>NA|TRBD1|TRBV27|TRBJ1-2
CASSFTRGRGSDGYTF
TGTGCCAGCAGTTTTACTAGGGGGCGAGGTTCCGATGGCTACACCTTC
>NA|NA|TRBV6-2/TRBV6-3|TRBJ1-3
CASSYLRRASGNTIYF
TGTGCCAGCAGTTACCTCCGGAGGGCCTCTGGAAACACCATATATTTT
>NA|NA|TRBV12-3/TRBV12-4|TRBJ1-3
CASSLENTIYF
TGTGCCAGCAGTTTGGAGAACACCATATATTTT
>NA|TRBD1|TRBV11-3|TRBJ2-7
CASSLGGDRGYEQYF
TGTGCCAGCAGCTTAGGGGGGGACAGGGGCTACGAGCAGTACTTC
>many|NA|TRBV4-2|TRBJ2-6
CASSQDGRVSGANVLTF
TGTGCCAGCAGCCAAGATGGTCGGGTCTCTGGGGCCAACGTCCTGACTTTC
>NA|NA|TRBV29-1|TRBJ1-6
CSVVEMDNSPLHF
TGCAGCGTTGTCGAGATGGATAATTCACCCCTCCACTTT
>NA|NA|TRBV7-6|TRBJ2-7
CASSPIGDYEQYF
TGTGCCAGCAGCCCCATAGGGGACTACGAGCAGTACTTC
>NA|TRBD1|TRBV30|TRBJ1-1
CAWIGGGWTEAFF
TGTGCCTGGATAGGGGGCGGATGGACTGAAGCTTTCTTT
>many|NA|TRBV12-3/TRBV12-4|TRBJ2-2
CASGTSTGELFF
TGTGCCAGCGGGACAAGCACCGGGGAGCTGTTTTTT
>NA|TRBD1|TRBV12-3/TRBV12-4|TRBJ1-2
CASSPRAGGGYTF
TGTGCCAGCAGTCCGCGGGCAGGGGGTGGCTACACCTTC
>NA|TRBD1|TRBV9|TRBJ1-2
CASSPRDRTNYGYTF
TGTGCCAGCAGCCCTAGGGACAGGACTAACTATGGCTACACCTTC
>NA|NA|TRBV3-1/TRBV3-2|TRBJ1-2
CASSTGGGYTF
TGTGCCAGCAGCACGGGGGGCGGCTACACCTTC
>NA|TRBD1|TRBV7-9|TRBJ2-1
CASSYGQGGEQFF
TGTGCCAGCAGCTACGGACAGGGGGGTGAGCAGTTCTTC
>NA|TRBD1|TRBV19|TRBJ2-7
CASSPGTGDYEQYF
TGTGCCAGTAGTCCCGGGACAGGGGATTACGAGCAGTACTTC
>NA|TRBD2|TRBV3-1/TRBV3-2|TRBJ2-2
CASSQVEREDTGELFF
TGTGCCAGCAGCCAAGTTGAGCGGGAGGACACCGGGGAGCTGTTTTTT
>NA|TRBD2|TRBV7-6|TRBJ2-7
CASSLTGGNYEQYF
TGTGCCAGCAGCTTAACGGGAGGGAACTACGAGCAGTACTTC
>NA|TRBD2|TRBV6-5|TRBJ2-7
CASSRPGLQKYEQYF
TGTGCCAGCAGCCGACCGGGACTACAAAAATACGAGCAGTACTTC
>NA|TRBD2|TRBV5-4|TRBJ2-3
CASSFSGGAPDTQYF
TGTGCCAGCAGCTTTAGCGGGGGGGCTCCAGATACGCAGTATTTT
>NA|TRBD1|TRBV18|TRBJ1-5
CASSPTGRNQPQHF
TGTGCCAGCTCACCGACAGGGCGCAATCAGCCCCAGCATTTT
>NA|NA|TRBV10-3|TRBJ1-3
CAISEGENGNTIYF
TGTGCCATCAGTGAGGGGGAGAATGGAAACACCATATATTTT
>NA|NA|TRBV10-3|TRBJ2-3
CAISRGVPDTQYF
TGTGCCATCAGCCGCGGGGTTCCAGATACGCAGTATTTT
>NA|NA|TRBV9|TRBJ2-7
CASSVALDIGYEQYF
TGTGCCAGCAGCGTAGCTCTTGACATAGGCTACGAGCAGTACTTC
>once|NA|TRBV28|TRBJ1-1
CASTAGANVLSTEAFF
TGTGCCAGCACCGCAGGGGCTAATGTTTTAAGCACTGAAGCTTTCTTT
>NA|NA|TRBV7-3|TRBJ2-7
CASSNPDSSYEQYF
TGTGCCAGCAGCAATCCTGACAGCTCCTACGAGCAGTACTTC
>NA|NA|TRBV19|TRBJ1-2
CASSSRTRLSYTF
TGTGCCAGTAGTTCAAGGACACGGCTGAGCTACACCTTC
>NA|TRBD1|TRBV30|TRBJ1-3
CAWNVPGQRGNTIYF
TGTGCCTGGAACGTACCGGGACAGCGGGGAAACACCATATATTTT
>NA|TRBD2|TRBV28|TRBJ2-3
CASSGLDTQYF
TGTGCCAGTAGCGGGTTAGATACGCAGTATTTT
>NA|TRBD1|TRBV4-1|TRBJ1-3
CASSQPGQGRITIYF
TGCGCCAGCAGCCAGCCAGGACAGGGGAGGATCACCATATATTTT
>NA|TRBD1|TRBV7-3|TRBJ2-2
CASSPQGQGASGELFF
TGTGCCAGCAGCCCACAGGGACAGGGGGCGTCAGGGGAGCTGTTTTTT
>NA|TRBD1|TRBV5-1|TRBJ2-7
CASSTGQYYEQYF
TGCGCCAGCAGCACGGGACAGTATTACGAGCAGTACTTC
>NA|TRBD1|TRBV19|TRBJ1-3
CASSTTGRNTIYF
TGTGCCAGTAGTACGACAGGGAGGAACACCATATATTTT
>NA|TRBD1|TRBV7-9|TRBJ1-1
CASSLGTGRADGAFF
TGTGCCAGCAGCTTAGGGACAGGGAGGGCTGATGGAGCTTTCTTT
>NA|NA|TRBV28|TRBJ1-1
CASRFPGLRNTEAFF
TGTGCCAGCAGATTTCCGGGACTGAGGAACACTGAAGCTTTCTTT
>NA|NA|TRBV28|TRBJ1-2
CASSLSIGTDRGGYTF
TGTGCCAGCAGTCTTTCTATTGGGACGGACAGAGGCGGCTACACCTTC
>NA|TRBD1|TRBV5-4|TRBJ1-1
CASSLPEGAGNTEAFF
TGTGCCAGCAGCTTGCCTGAGGGGGCCGGGAACACTGAAGCTTTCTTT
>few|NA|TRBV30|TRBJ1-5
CAWSRAGDQPQHF
TGTGCCTGGAGTAGAGCAGGGGATCAGCCCCAGCATTTT
>NA|TRBD1|TRBV5-1|TRBJ2-7
CASSRRDRGRYEQYF
TGCGCCAGCAGCCGCCGGGACAGGGGACGCTACGAGCAGTACTTC
>NA|NA|TRBV12-3/TRBV12-4|TRBJ2-7
CASNVDSLDEQYF
TGTGCCAGCAATGTTGACTCTCTCGACGAGCAGTACTTC
>few|TRBD2|TRBV2|TRBJ2-5
CASSGASGIVRKTQYF
TGTGCCAGCAGTGGGGCTAGCGGGATAGTGAGGAAGACCCAGTACTTC
>few|NA|TRBV5-1|TRBJ2-7
CASSLGDLFSYEQYF
TGCGCCAGCAGCTTGGGGGACTTATTCTCCTACGAGCAGTACTTC
>NA|NA|TRBV12-3/TRBV12-4|TRBJ2-1
CASSPTRYEQFF
TGTGCCAGCAGTCCCACCAGGTATGAGCAGTTCTTC
>NA|NA|TRBV18|TRBJ1-1
CASSPPSARAEAFF
TGTGCCAGCTCACCACCCAGCGCCAGGGCCGAAGCTTTCTTT
>NA|NA|TRBV28|TRBJ1-6
CASSPGGDSNSPLHF
TGTGCCAGCAGTCCCGGAGGGGATAGCAATTCACCCCTCCACTTT
>NA|TRBD2|TRBV5-1|TRBJ2-2
CASSLLAGGSGELFF
TGCGCCAGCAGCTTACTAGCGGGAGGGAGCGGGGAGCTGTTTTTT
>NA|NA|TRBV4-1|TRBJ2-7
CASSLQGTREQYF
TGCGCCAGCAGCCTCCAGGGGACGCGAGAGCAGTACTTC
>NA|NA|TRBV5-1|TRBJ1-1
CASSFSGVGTEAFF
TGCGCCAGCAGCTTCTCAGGGGTTGGCACTGAAGCTTTCTTT
>NA|TRBD1|TRBV30|TRBJ1-1
CAWTGGRDTEAFF
TGTGCCTGGACAGGGGGAAGGGACACTGAAGCTTTCTTT
>NA|NA|TRBV4-1|TRBJ2-2
CASSQETSGTGELFF
TGCGCCAGCAGCCAAGAGACTAGTGGCACCGGGGAGCTGTTTTTT
>few|TRBD2|TRBV6-2/TRBV6-3|TRBJ2-3
CASSGHSGKYTDTQYF
TGTGCCAGCAGCGGCCATAGCGGGAAATACACAGATACGCAGTATTTT
>NA|NA|TRBV4-1|TRBJ1-4
CASSKPSGTNEKLFF
TGCGCCAGCAGCAAGCCCTCAGGGACTAATGAAAAACTGTTTTTT
>many|TRBD2|TRBV6-4|TRBJ2-2
CASSKGLAGVTGELFF
TGTGCCAGCAGCAAAGGGCTAGCGGGAGTCACCGGGGAGCTGTTTTTT
>NA|NA|TRBV1|TRBJ1-2
CTSTPTGASYGYTF
TGCACCAGCACCCCAACAGGGGCGAGCTATGGCTACACCTTC
>NA|TRBD1|TRBV3-1/TRBV3-2|TRBJ1-4
CASSLQGAGEKLFF
TGTGCCAGCAGTCTACAGGGGGCCGGCGAAAAACTGTTTTTT
>few|NA|TRBV28|TRBJ2-7
CASSLRGYEQYF
TGTGCCAGCAGTTTACGGGGCTACGAGCAGTACTTC